One and the same sample provided the 14 T cell receptor beta chains below, sequenced in a study of blood T cell repertoires in COVID-19. The table came from immunoSEQ multiplex PCR; TCRdb's copy has only in-frame clones and leaves some out. The data show 110,000 or so clones, with roughly 89% seen just once and about 2.1% held by the top ten. Sequenced input: peripheral blood. The receptors were gathered from a woman between 50 and 59 years old with acute or convalescent COVID-19.

V and J are TRBV19 and TRBJ2-2; D unresolved. The CDR3 spans 12 residues. V was trimmed by 2 bases and J by 7 bases, leaving 5 bases between them. Germline V CDR1 and CDR2: LNHDA, SQIVND (reference sequence). In DNA, the CDR3 is TGTGCCAGTAGTATATATCTCGGGGAGCTGTTTTTT. Protein: CASSIYLGELFF. Full variable domain (rest looked up from reference TRBV19 and TRBJ2-2): DGGITQSPKYLFRKEGQNVTLSCEQNLNHDAMYWYRQDPGQGLRLIYYSQIVNDFQKGDIAEGYSVSREKKESFPLTVTSAQKNPTAFYLCASSIYLGELFFGEGSRLTVL.

The V and J genes are TRBV9 and TRBJ2-5; 8 bases agree with TRBD1. There are 15 residues in the CDR3. The V segment lost 3 bases and the J segment 1 base; nucleotides outside the gene matches: 5. The germline V gene has CDR1 SGDLS and CDR2 YYNGEE. In nucleotides, the CDR3 is TGTGCCAGCAGCGAGACAGGGGCTTTCCAAGAGACCCAGTACTTC. Protein: CASSETGAFQETQYF.

The gene calls are TRBV5-1 and TRBJ2-3; 8 bases are a match to TRBD1. The germline V gene has CDR1 SGHRS and CDR2 YFSETQ. The CDR3 runs to 16 residues. Germline trimming cut 4 bases from V and 0 bases from J; bases unmatched to any gene: 7. The chain's CDR3 is CASSPGTGQSTDTQYF. In DNA form, the CDR3 reads TGCGCCAGCAGCCCGGGGACAGGACAAAGCACAGATACGCAGTATTTT.

CDR3 DNA: TGTGCCAGCAGTCAACTCGGGGTGAACACCGGGGAGCTGTTTTTT. It encodes CASSQLGVNTGELFF. V and J are TRBV7-2 and TRBJ2-2; D perhaps matches TRBD2 (5 bases). The germline gives CDR1 SGHTA, CDR2 FQGNSA. V was shortened by 6 bases and J by 1 base, with 12 bases between the two germline ends. This CDR3 spans 15 amino acids. The full variable domain, completed using reference TRBV7-2 and TRBJ2-2, is GAGVSQSPSNKVTEKGKDVELRCDPISGHTALYWYRQSLGQGLEFLIYFQGNSAPDKSGLPSDRFSAERTGGSVSTLTIQRTQQEDSAVYLCASSQLGVNTGELFFGEGSRLTVL.

The chain couples TRBV5-8 to TRBJ1-2, with 7 bases identical to TRBD1. The CDR3 covers 17 residues. CDR1 is SGHTS, CDR2 YDEGEE, per germline. J was trimmed by 4 bases and V by 0 bases; bases with no gene match: 12. The CDR3 DNA is TGTGCCAGCAGCTTGGACAGGGGCTTAAAAAGGGGCTATGGCTACACCTTC. Translation: CASSLDRGLKRGYGYTF.

The V call is TRBV10-3, the J call TRBJ1-2; D not certain. Trimming pared 3 bases from V and 13 bases from J, leaving 15 bases between. CDR1 and CDR2 (germline): ENHRY, SYGVKD. The CDR3 runs to 12 residues. The CDR3 reads CAISDGSVAGTF. Here the CDR3 DNA reads TGTGCCATCAGTGACGGCAGCGTGGCGGGCACCTTC.

The chain couples TRBV6-1 to TRBJ2-7; D might be TRBD2 (7 bases). CDR3 length: 16 amino acids. Germline CDR1 reads MNHNS; CDR2 reads SASEGT. The ends were cut back, 0 bases at V and 1 base at J, with 13 bases in the middle. The chain's CDR3 is CASSEARGTFSYEQYF. For the CDR3, the DNA is TGTGCCAGCAGTGAAGCGCGGGGGACATTTTCCTACGAGCAGTACTTC.

V usage is TRBV23-1 and J usage is TRBJ2-1; 12 positions agree with TRBD2. TRBV23-1 is noted as an ORF with a role that remains uncertain. The CDR3 has 20 amino acids. Trimming took 4 bases from V and 0 from J; bases not matched to a gene: 13. In DNA, the CDR3 is TGCGCCAGCAGTCGACCATTACTAGCGGGAGGCCGAAGCTCCTACAATGAGCAGTTCTTC. Its protein product is CASSRPLLAGGRSSYNEQFF.

The chain carries TRBV3-1 (or the pseudogene TRBV3-2) and TRBJ1-1; 8 nucleotides agree with TRBD1. The length of the CDR3 is 16 residues. The trim removed 0 bases at V and 5 bases at J, leaving 8 bases unmatched. The germline V gene has CDR1 LGHDT and CDR2 YNNKEL (reference sequence). Here the CDR3 DNA reads TGTGCCAGCAGCCAAGACGGCAGGGGGCCGGAGACTGAAGCTTTCTTT. Translating it yields CASSQDGRGPETEAFF.

The V call is TRBV9, the J call TRBJ2-2; D is possibly TRBD2 (5 bases). Trimming removed 1 base at V and 7 bases at J, with 8 bases between. The CDR3 is 13 amino acids. Germline CDR1 is SGDLS and CDR2 is YYNGEE. CDR3 coding DNA: TGTGCCAGCAGCGTACGGGGAAGCGGGGAGCTGTTTTTT. It yields the protein CASSVRGSGELFF.

The rearrangement links TRBV6-5 to TRBJ2-5; tentatively, D is TRBD1 (6 bases). Trimming stripped 2 bases from V and 0 bases from J, with 10 bases between. The CDR3 loop spans 15 amino acids. CDR1 is MNHEY and CDR2 is SVGAGI in the germline V gene. This chain's CDR3 is CASSYDRPYQETQYF. Here the CDR3 DNA reads TGTGCCAGCAGTTACGACAGGCCGTACCAAGAGACCCAGTACTTC.

The chain has TRBV6-5 and TRBJ1-1; a weak D match, TRBD1 (5 bases). Germline CDR1 is MNHEY and CDR2 is SVGAGI. V shed 8 bases and J shed 0 bases, with 16 bases lying between them. The CDR3 length is 15 residues. The CDR3 loop reads CASFGGRVMNTEAFF. CDR3 in DNA: TGTGCCAGCTTCGGGGGGAGAGTCATGAACACTGAAGCTTTCTTT.

The chain uses TRBV4-3 and TRBJ1-4, with D possibly being TRBD1 (5 bases). CDR1 LGHNA and CDR2 YSLEER come from the germline V gene. The CDR3 extends over 16 amino acids. V lost 4 bases to trimming and J lost 4 bases, with 16 bases between them. In DNA form, the CDR3 reads TGCGCCAGCAGCCCCCTCCGGGGGGTAAGTAATGAAAAACTGTTTTTT. It is translated as CASSPLRGVSNEKLFF.

The chain employs TRBV5-4 and TRBJ1-1, with TRBD1 matching 7 bases. There are 14 residues in the CDR3. J gave up 4 bases and V 0 bases, and 3 bases lay outside the gene matches. Germline V lookup: CDR1 SGHNT, CDR2 YYREEE (reference sequence). CDR3 sequence reads: CASSLETGSTEAFF. In nucleotides, the CDR3 is TGTGCCAGCAGCTTGGAGACAGGGAGCACTGAAGCTTTCTTT.